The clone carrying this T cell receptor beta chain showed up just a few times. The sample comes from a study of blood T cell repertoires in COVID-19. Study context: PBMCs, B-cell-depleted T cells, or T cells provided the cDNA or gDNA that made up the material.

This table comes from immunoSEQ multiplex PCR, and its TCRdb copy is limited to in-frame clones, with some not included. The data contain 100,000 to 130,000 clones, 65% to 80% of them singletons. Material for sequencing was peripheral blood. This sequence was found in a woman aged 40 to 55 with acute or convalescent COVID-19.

The DNA of the CDR3 is TGTGCCAGCCGGGACAGGACAAACAATGAGCAGTTCTTC. It is translated as CASRDRTNNEQFF. The rearrangement joins TRBV28 to TRBJ2-1; TRBD1 matches at 8 bases. V lost 8 bases to trimming and J lost 5 bases; unmatched junction nucleotides: 5. The CDR3 has 13 amino acids. In germline, CDR1 is MDHEN, CDR2 SYDVKM. Using reference TRBV28 and TRBJ2-1 for the parts outside the CDR3, the full variable domain is DVKVTQSSRYLVKRTGEKVFLECVQDMDHENMFWYRQDPGLGLRLIYFSYDVKMKEKGDIPEGYSVSREKKERFSLILESASTNQTSMYLCASRDRTNNEQFFGPGTRLTVL.